A selection of T cell receptor beta chains follows, all from one sample in a study of OX40 agonist ivuxolimab in advanced cancers. The repertoire was sequenced with immunoSEQ multiplex PCR; TCRdb's copy has only in-frame clones and lacks some. The profile shows about 66,000 clones, roughly 84% of them singletons. Source: CD4+ or CD8+ T cells sorted from blood, taken in a trial of the OX40 agonist ivuxolimab. The receptors originated from an adult with an advanced solid tumor such as melanoma, head and neck, liver or kidney cancer. Each CDR3 is given with its conserved first and last residue. The D gene is left open where the match is weak. Clone size is not always given. Where it is, it says once, few, many or a class for expanded clones.

j_call clone_size v_call d_call cdr3_aa cdr3_nt
TRBJ1-2 NA TRBV6-5 NA CASGGRGYGYTF TGTGCCAGCGGGGGCAGGGGCTATGGCTACACCTTC
TRBJ2-6 once TRBV6-1 NA CASSDVREQSRANVLTF TGTGCCAGCAGTGATGTACGGGAACAAAGTCGGGCCAACGTCCTGACTTTC
TRBJ1-2 NA TRBV7-8 TRBD1 CASSPGGSGGYTF TGTGCCAGCAGCCCAGGGGGCTCGGGTGGCTACACCTTC
TRBJ1-2 once TRBV5-1 NA CASSLVAGSLSYGYTF TGCGCCAGCAGCTTGGTCGCAGGAAGCTTATCCTATGGCTACACCTTC
TRBJ1-6 few TRBV7-2 NA CASRQGSNSPLHF TGTGCCAGCAGACAGGGATCTAATTCACCCCTCCACTTT
TRBJ2-3 NA TRBV5-1 NA CASSPPGSSTDTQYF TGCGCCAGCAGCCCTCCAGGGTCTAGCACAGATACGCAGTATTTT
TRBJ1-2 NA TRBV9 NA CASSPVYSGYTF TGTGCCAGCAGTCCCGTGTATTCTGGCTACACCTTC
TRBJ1-1 NA TRBV9 NA CASSLTGANTEAFF TGTGCCAGCAGCCTTACAGGAGCGAACACTGAAGCTTTCTTT
TRBJ2-3 NA TRBV19 TRBD2 CASSIGISGVSDTQYF TGTGCCAGTAGTATAGGCATTAGCGGGGTCTCAGATACGCAGTATTTT
TRBJ1-2 NA TRBV4-3 NA CASSFGRGGRGYTF TGCGCCAGCAGCTTCGGCAGGGGCGGCCGCGGCTACACCTTC
TRBJ1-2 NA TRBV28 TRBD1 CASSSGTGYNYGYTF TGTGCCAGCAGTTCCGGGACAGGGTACAACTATGGCTACACCTTC
TRBJ2-1 NA TRBV2 TRBD1 CASSPRTGRSNEQFF TGTGCCAGCAGTCCCCGGACAGGGAGAAGCAATGAGCAGTTCTTC
TRBJ1-2 few TRBV29-1 TRBD1 CSVSMMGQGAYGYTF TGCAGCGTCTCCATGATGGGACAGGGGGCCTATGGCTACACCTTC
TRBJ1-3 NA TRBV4-1 NA CASSQLGMKSIYF TGCGCCAGCAGCCAATTGGGAATGAAGAGCATATATTTT
TRBJ2-7 NA TRBV6-6 TRBD1 CASRTGSSYEQYF TGTGCCAGCAGGACAGGGAGCTCCTACGAGCAGTACTTC
TRBJ1-5 NA TRBV4-1 TRBD1 CASSPTGQNNQPQHF TGCGCCAGCAGCCCGACGGGACAGAACAATCAGCCCCAGCATTTT
TRBJ2-5 NA TRBV7-2 TRBD1 CASSIGTGARETQYF TGTGCCAGCAGCATAGGGACAGGCGCCAGGGAGACCCAGTACTTC
TRBJ2-1 NA TRBV9 TRBD2 CASSAPDGERGPYNEQFF TGTGCCAGCAGCGCCCCCGACGGAGAGCGGGGGCCCTACAATGAGCAGTTCTTC
TRBJ2-6 once TRBV7-9 NA CASSHRSSGANVLTF TGTGCCAGCAGCCATAGGAGCTCTGGGGCCAACGTCCTGACTTTC
TRBJ1-5 NA TRBV4-3 TRBD1 CASSQDRTGYQPQHF TGCGCCAGCAGCCAAGATCGGACAGGGTATCAGCCCCAGCATTTT
TRBJ1-5 NA TRBV10-3 TRBD1 CAISPGTGNGNQPQHF TGTGCCATCAGTCCCGGGACAGGGAACGGCAATCAGCCCCAGCATTTT
TRBJ2-7 NA TRBV6-5 NA CASSYERQTYEQYF TGTGCCAGCAGTTACGAGAGACAGACCTACGAGCAGTACTTC
TRBJ2-3 NA TRBV7-2 TRBD2 CASSLWLAGAPRGTDTQYF TGTGCCAGCAGCTTATGGCTAGCGGGGGCCCCGAGGGGCACAGATACGCAGTATTTT
TRBJ2-7 once TRBV10-2 NA CASSPRVDEQYF TGCGCCAGCAGTCCAAGGGTAGACGAGCAGTACTTC
TRBJ1-2 NA TRBV7-2 NA CASSLYKNYGYTF TGTGCCAGCAGCTTATACAAGAACTATGGCTACACCTTC
TRBJ1-6 NA TRBV2 NA CASSRASEGISPLHF TGTGCCAGCAGTCGGGCCAGCGAGGGCATATCACCCCTCCACTTT
TRBJ1-2 once TRBV6-6 NA CASSYETVNYGYTF TGTGCCAGCAGTTACGAGACAGTCAACTATGGCTACACCTTC
TRBJ1-5 NA TRBV2 NA CASSRDNSNQPQHF TGTGCCAGTAGCCGGGACAATAGCAATCAGCCCCAGCATTTT
TRBJ1-2 NA TRBV4-3 NA CASSRSPAIRNYGYTF TGCGCCAGCAGCCGGTCACCCGCCATCCGTAACTATGGCTACACCTTC
TRBJ1-5 NA TRBV6-5 NA CASSYSARNNQPQHF TGTGCCAGCAGTTACTCTGCCCGAAACAATCAGCCCCAGCATTTT
TRBJ2-1 NA TRBV19 NA CASSTQGNLYNEQFF TGTGCCAGTAGTACTCAGGGGAACCTCTACAATGAGCAGTTCTTC
TRBJ2-2 NA TRBV5-6 NA CASSPSGTRNTGELFF TGTGCCAGCAGTCCGTCCGGGACCCGGAACACCGGGGAGCTGTTTTTT
TRBJ1-5 NA TRBV7-8 NA CASSLWGNQPQHF TGTGCCAGCAGCTTATGGGGCAATCAGCCCCAGCATTTT
TRBJ2-5 few TRBV20-1 NA CSAREKRAQYF TGCAGTGCTAGGGAGAAGAGGGCCCAGTACTTC
TRBJ1-1 once TRBV7-9 NA CASSLGQSTEAFF TGTGCCAGCAGCTTAGGACAGTCTACTGAAGCTTTCTTT
TRBJ2-1 NA TRBV7-3 TRBD2 CASSLNLAGGPNYNEQFF TGTGCCAGCAGCTTAAATCTAGCGGGGGGGCCTAACTACAATGAGCAGTTCTTC
TRBJ2-7 NA TRBV27 NA CASSFLADYEQYF NA
TRBJ1-1 NA TRBV11-1 TRBD1 CASSSPLRTGEVVF TGTGCCAGCAGCTCTCCCCTTCGGACAGGCGAGGTGGTCTTT
TRBJ2-3 NA TRBV7-8 TRBD1 CASRTGATDTQYF TGTGCCAGCAGAACAGGGGCAACAGATACGCAGTATTTT
TRBJ2-1 NA TRBV4-1 TRBD2 CASSQGGLAGGNEQFF TGCGCCAGCAGCCAAGGGGGACTAGCGGGGGGCAATGAGCAGTTCTTC
TRBJ2-5 NA TRBV5-5 NA CASSPLVGTVGGETQYF TGTGCCAGCAGCCCCCTAGTTGGAACGGTCGGCGGTGAGACCCAGTACTTC
TRBJ1-2 NA TRBV7-3 NA CASSYRTGIGYTF TGTGCCAGCAGCTATCGGACCGGGATTGGCTACACCTTC
TRBJ2-1 NA TRBV7-2 NA CASSSRQASNEQFF TGTGCCAGCAGCTCAAGACAGGCCTCCAATGAGCAGTTCTTC
TRBJ2-1 NA TRBV28 NA CASSLWGPNEQFF TGTGCCAGCAGTTTATGGGGGCCCAATGAGCAGTTCTTC
TRBJ2-2 NA TRBV10-3 TRBD1 CASIGTGTTGELFF TGTGCCAGCATAGGGACAGGGACCACCGGGGAGCTGTTTTTT
TRBJ2-2 NA TRBV5-1 NA CASSGGQTNTGELFF TGCGCCAGCAGCGGGGGACAAACGAACACCGGGGAGCTGTTTTTT
TRBJ2-7 NA TRBV7-8 NA CASSPRQVGPYEQYF TGTGCCAGCAGCCCAAGACAGGTCGGCCCCTACGAGCAGTACTTC
TRBJ2-1 once TRBV7-2 TRBD1 CASSLAGQLSYNEQFF TGTGCCAGCAGCTTAGCGGGACAGCTATCCTACAATGAGCAGTTCTTC
TRBJ1-3 NA TRBV10-3 TRBD1 CAISLQGAAGNTIYF TGTGCCATCAGCTTACAGGGGGCAGCTGGAAACACCATATATTTT
TRBJ2-5 NA TRBV5-1 TRBD1 CASSVGTGGAGETQYF TGCGCCAGCAGCGTCGGGACAGGGGGCGCTGGAGAGACCCAGTACTTC
TRBJ2-5 NA TRBV19 NA CASSNLATNLETQYF TGTGCCAGTAGTAACTTGGCGACTAACCTGGAGACCCAGTACTTC
TRBJ2-5 NA TRBV6-6 NA CASSRGAEETQYF TGTGCCAGCAGTCGGGGTGCGGAAGAGACCCAGTACTTC
TRBJ1-1 NA TRBV2 NA CASSVLWNTEAFF TGTGCCAGCAGTGTGCTCTGGAACACTGAAGCTTTCTTT
TRBJ1-2 NA TRBV7-2 NA CASSQDQGSRVGYTF TGTGCCAGCAGCCAAGATCAGGGGTCGAGGGTTGGCTACACCTTC
TRBJ2-5 NA TRBV18 TRBD2 CASSPRLAEETQYF TGTGCCAGCTCACCCCGACTAGCGGAAGAGACCCAGTACTTC